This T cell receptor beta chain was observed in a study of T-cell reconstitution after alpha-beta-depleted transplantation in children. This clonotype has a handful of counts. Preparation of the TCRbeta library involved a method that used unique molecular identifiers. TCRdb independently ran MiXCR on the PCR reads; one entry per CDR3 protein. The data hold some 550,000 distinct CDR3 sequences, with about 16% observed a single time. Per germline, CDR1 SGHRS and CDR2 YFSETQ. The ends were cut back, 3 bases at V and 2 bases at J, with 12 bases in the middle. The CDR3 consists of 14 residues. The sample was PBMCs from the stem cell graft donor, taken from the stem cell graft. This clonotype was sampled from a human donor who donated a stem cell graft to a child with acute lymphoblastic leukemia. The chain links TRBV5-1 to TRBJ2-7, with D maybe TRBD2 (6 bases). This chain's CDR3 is CASSSGLQPYEQYF. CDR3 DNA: TGCGCCAGCAGCTCGGGACTCCAACCCTACGAGCAGTACTTC.